This record concerns one T cell receptor (beta chain) sequence. Antigen unknown. Assay version v3.0 of immunoSEQ was used, and it was run at survey level. Measured with immunoSEQ multiplex PCR; TCRdb has only the in-frame clones, and not every one. The sample lists 20,000 or so clones; about 82% were seen once. Germline loops: CDR1 SGHNT, CDR2 YENEEA. The V and J ends lost 5 bases and 3 bases respectively, with 4 bases between them. There are 11 residues in the CDR3. This specimen belongs to a study of long-term antiretroviral therapy in people with HIV. The overall study: When the earliest samples were collected, ART was typically delayed until CD4 counts fell.

Study findings and constraints: HIV repertoires spanned tighter CDR3 length ranges than controls did.

Cryopreserved PBMC, at 1-10 million per sample, were present before DNA extraction. Sequences were derived from unsorted PBMCs, sampled 0.6 years after starting antiretroviral therapy. The J gene is TRBJ1-2, the V gene TRBV11-3; no definite D call. This TCR was sampled from a woman aged 18-30 years with HIV. This chain's CDR3 is CASSGYYGYTF. The DNA of the CDR3 is TGTGCCAGCAGCGGTTACTATGGCTACACCTTC.